Included here is one T cell receptor beta chain sequence, with context. The repertoire was sequenced with immunoSEQ multiplex PCR; TCRdb's copy has only in-frame clones and lacks some. The table lists about 180,000 clones, approximately 90% of them singletons. The data originate from a study of control samples from healthy donors and cancer patients. This CDR3 has 16 residues. Germline V gene lookup returns CDR1 SEHNR and CDR2 FQNEAQ (reference sequence). V lost 5 bases to trimming and J lost 0 bases; unmatched junction nucleotides: 9. The rearrangement uses TRBV7-9 and TRBJ2-7, with 8 bases aligning to TRBD1. The source of this sequence is a man in his thirties or forties in good health. The specimen was blood. The CDR3 DNA reads TGTGCCAGCAGCGATACCGGACAGGGACTCTCCTACGAGCAGTACTTC. This translates into CASSDTGQGLSYEQYF.